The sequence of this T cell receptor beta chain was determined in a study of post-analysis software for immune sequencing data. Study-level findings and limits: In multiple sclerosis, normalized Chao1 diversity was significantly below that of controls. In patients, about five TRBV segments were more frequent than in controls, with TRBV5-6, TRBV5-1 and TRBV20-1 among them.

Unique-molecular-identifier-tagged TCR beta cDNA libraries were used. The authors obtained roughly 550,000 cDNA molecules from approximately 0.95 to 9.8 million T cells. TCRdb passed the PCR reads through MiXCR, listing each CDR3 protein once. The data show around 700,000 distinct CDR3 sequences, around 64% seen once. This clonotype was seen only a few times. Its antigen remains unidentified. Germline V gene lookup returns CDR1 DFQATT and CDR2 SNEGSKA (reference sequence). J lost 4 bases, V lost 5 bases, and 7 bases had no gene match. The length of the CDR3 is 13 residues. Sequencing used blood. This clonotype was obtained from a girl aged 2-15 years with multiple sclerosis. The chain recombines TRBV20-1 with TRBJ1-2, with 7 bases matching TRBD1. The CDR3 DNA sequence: TGCAGTGCTGGCAGGGACAGCCTCTATGGCTACACCTTC. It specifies CSAGRDSLYGYTF.